A single sample gave rise to the 28 T cell receptor beta chains below, sequenced in a study of tumor-infiltrating lymphocytes in primary liver carcinoma. The investigators made TCR beta cDNA from around 540 ng total RNA, using a constant-region primer. Libraries of TCR beta came from three nested multiplex PCR rounds with slightly modified ARM-PCR. Researchers ran the first two PCR rounds for roughly 10 cycles each with TRBV1-TRBV30 forward primers and a C-beta reverse primer. TCRdb re-analysed the multiplex PCR reads in MiXCR, keeping a single row per CDR3 protein. Counted here are roughly 32,000 distinct CDR3 sequences, approximately 80% occurring once; the ten biggest clones make up roughly 38%. Taking roughly 20-32 mg of unsorted bulk tissue, the authors co-extracted RNA and DNA. Sample: liver tumor tissue from sampling region 5. Noted subset: tumor region T5, tumor centre. The origin of the receptors is a man aged 35 to 55 with primary liver carcinoma and hepatitis B virus infection.

In this sample, this clonotype turned up a few times. The chain couples TRBV30 to TRBJ1-2; 10 bases fit TRBD1. The V and J ends lost 5 bases and 3 bases, in that order; junction bases with no gene match: 9. The length of the CDR3 is 15 residues. Germline-derived CDR1 and CDR2 are GTSNPN and SVGIG (reference sequence). The CDR3 loop is CAWYYGTGDDYGYTF. The DNA for the CDR3 is TGTGCCTGGTACTACGGGACAGGGGATGACTATGGCTACACCTTC.

For this clonotype: Here the CDR3 omits its conserved ending phenylalanine or tryptophan, so a read error is the likely source. V and J are TRBV11-2 and TRBJ2-7, with 7 nucleotides matching TRBD1. The CDR3 totals 16 residues. Germline CDR1 SGHAT, CDR2 FQNNGV. The CDR3 region is CASSLYLGTEIYEQYS. CDR3 DNA sequence: TGTGCCAGTAGCTTATATCTGGGGACAGAAATCTACGAGCAGTACTCC.

Turning to this clonotype: Sequence at one end of the junction differs from germline and may be a read error. CDR3 in DNA: TGTGCCGGCAGAAACGGGGTAGGCGTTAGCTCCTACGAGCAGTACTTC. This gives the protein CAGRNGVGVSSYEQYF. This chain uses TRBV6-5 with TRBJ2-7; possible D gene TRBD2, 5 bases. Per germline, CDR1 MNHEY and CDR2 SVGAGI. CDR3 length equals 16 residues.

In regard to this clonotype: A junction boundary mismatches the germline segment, possibly from a read error. The gene calls are TRBV6-2 or TRBV6-3 and TRBJ2-5; the D is unclear. The CDR3 has 11 residues. CDR1 and CDR2 from the germline V gene are MNHEY and SVGEGT. CDR3 amino acids: CASSLHETQYF. The CDR3 DNA sequence: TGTGCCAGCAGTCTACATGAGACCCAGTATTTC.

Notes on this clonotype: The CDR3 does not close with the conserved phenylalanine or tryptophan, likely indicating a read error. The V and J genes are TRBV12-3 or TRBV12-4 and TRBJ2-5, with 7 bases matching TRBD1. The CDR3 totals 13 residues. V trimming: 10 bases; J trimming: 5 bases; junction bases outside the gene matches: 10. In DNA form, the CDR3 reads TGTGCCATCAGCCGGATCAGGGGGGAGACCCAGTACTTA. This sequence encodes CAISRIRGETQYL.

This clonotype has a single count. One end of the junction fails to match germline, which may point to a read error. The chain links TRBV11-2 to TRBJ2-5; D is perhaps TRBD1 (6 bases). Per the germline V gene, CDR1 is SGHAT and CDR2 is FQNNGV. The CDR3 runs 14 residues. DNA for the CDR3: TGTACCAGCAGCTTTGGGGGCTGGCAAGAGGCCCAGTACTTC. Translating gives CTSSFGGWQEAQYF.

For this clonotype: Mismatch with germline at one junction end may stem from a read error. The V and J genes are TRBV4-1 and TRBJ1-3; D is perhaps TRBD1 (5 bases). The CDR3 extends over 11 amino acids. Per the germline V gene, CDR1 is MGHRA and CDR2 is YSYEKL. The CDR3: CACSQPDTMYF. DNA for the CDR3: TGCGCCTGCAGCCAACCGGACACCATGTATTTT.

Remarks on this clonotype: The junction shows a germline mismatch at one end, possibly a read error. V is TRBV11-2 and J is TRBJ2-3; D possibly corresponds to TRBD2 (6 bases). The V gene's germline CDR1 is SGHAT and CDR2 FQNNGV. CDR3 length: 15 residues. CDR3: CANSTGTGVTDTQYF. CDR3 DNA: TGTGCCAACAGCACCGGGACTGGCGTCACAGATACGCAGTATTTT.

This clonotype was counted a few times. This sequence joins TRBV6-5 and TRBJ1-4; D gene unclear. V shed 6 bases and J shed 3 bases, with 11 bases lying between them. Germline-derived CDR1 and CDR2 are MNHEY and SVGAGI. CDR3 size: 14 residues. This chain's CDR3 is CASSRDGPNEKLFF. The CDR3 DNA sequence: TGTGCCAGCAGCAGAGACGGACCTAATGAAAAACTGTTTTTT.

The V gene is TRBV5-1, the J gene TRBJ2-7; D possibly corresponds to TRBD1 (5 bases). Trimming took off 1 base at V and 5 bases at J, with 7 bases between the two ends. Germline CDR1 SGHRS, CDR2 YFSETQ. The CDR3 extends over 12 amino acids. CDR3 DNA sequence: TGCGCCAGCAGCTTGATGGGGCACGAGCAGTACTTC. It yields the protein CASSLMGHEQYF.

The rearrangement links TRBV11-2 to TRBJ2-7, with TRBD2 identical over 8 bases. V gave up 4 bases and J gave up 0 bases; unmatched junction bases: 14. This CDR3 region has 18 residues. Germline V gives CDR1 SGHAT, CDR2 FQNNGV. The CDR3 nucleotides read TGTGCCAGCAGCTGGGGAGGACTGGCGGGAGGCATCTCCTACGAGCAGTACTTC. Amino acid sequence: CASSWGGLAGGISYEQYF.

By its share, this clonotype is medium-sized. The V call is TRBV29-1, the J call TRBJ2-1, with 8 bases lining up with TRBD2. This CDR3 comprises 13 residues. Trimming removed 8 bases from V and 5 bases from J; junction bases left unmatched: 8. Germline V gives CDR1 SQVTM, CDR2 ANQGSEA. In nucleotides, the CDR3 is TGCAGCCTACCGGGACTAGGAGACAATGAGCAGTTCTTC. Amino acids: CSLPGLGDNEQFF.

This clonotype appeared once. The V call is TRBV5-5, the J call TRBJ2-3; D could derive from TRBD1 or TRBD2 (5 bases each). Germline V gene data show CDR1 as SGHKS and CDR2 as YYEKEE (reference sequence). The CDR3 runs 15 residues. Trimming removed 5 bases at V and 2 bases at J, with 15 bases between. Here the CDR3 DNA reads TGTGCCAGCAGTGGGACCGACACCTACACAGATACGCAGTATTTT. This codes for CASSGTDTYTDTQYF.

Concerning this clonotype itself: This is likely a read error, given that the CDR3 carries no conserved phenylalanine or tryptophan at its end. V gene TRBV5-1 combines with J gene TRBJ1-1; a possible D gene is TRBD1 (5 bases). This CDR3 is 17 amino acids long. The germline V gene encodes CDR1 SGHRS and CDR2 YFSETQ. Here the CDR3 DNA reads TGCGCCAGCACCTTGTTGCCGCTCGGGGGACGCTGGGCTGAAGCTTTCTAT. Its translation: CASTLLPLGGRWAEAFY.

Concerning this clonotype: Lacking the conserved final phenylalanine or tryptophan, this CDR3 likely reflects a read error. The chain couples TRBV6-2 or TRBV6-3 to TRBJ1-5, with TRBD1 matching 7 bases. Looked up from germline, CDR1 is MNHEY and CDR2 is SVGEGT. V lost 0 bases to trimming and J lost 7 bases; unmatched junction nucleotides: 3. CDR3 length equals 14 residues. The CDR3, as DNA: TGTGCCAGCAGTTACTCGAGACAGGGACAGCCCCAGCATTAT. Encoded protein: CASSYSRQGQPQHY.

To note about this clonotype: No conserved phenylalanine or tryptophan ends this CDR3, so it is likely a read error. The rearrangement uses TRBV4-3 and TRBJ1-1, with D unresolved. The V and J ends lost 0 bases and 8 bases respectively, with 10 bases between them. Germline CDR1 reads LGHNA; CDR2 reads YSLEER. The CDR3 extends over 13 amino acids. The CDR3 spells CASSQDTTSEAFI. The CDR3 DNA follows: TGCGCCAGCAGCCAAGATACTACGTCCGAAGCTTTCATT.

This clonotype was recorded only once. At one end, the junction sequence differs from germline, possibly due to a read error. The rearrangement uses TRBV6-5 and TRBJ2-1; D may correspond to TRBD1 or TRBD2 (7 bases each). This CDR3 region has 14 residues. Germline CDR1 and CDR2: MNHEY and SVGAGI. CDR3 in amino acids: CTSSPGTNRGEQFF. CDR3 nucleotide sequence: TGCACCAGCAGTCCCGGGACTAACAGGGGTGAGCAGTTCTTC.

Comment on this clonotype: An end of the junction differs from the germline gene, which may be a read error. The chain employs TRBV6-6 and TRBJ1-5, with D hard to call. CDR1 and CDR2 from the germline V gene are MNHNY and SVGAGI (reference sequence). The CDR3 spans 15 residues. The DNA for the CDR3 is TGTACCAGCAGTTACTCGTCAGGAGGGTATCAGCCCCAGCATTTT. Residues: CTSSYSSGGYQPQHF.

As concerns this clonotype: A junction end diverges from the germline sequence, so it may reflect a read error. The J gene is TRBJ1-2, the V gene TRBV25-1; D is unresolved. The CDR3 sequence is 11 residues long. Germline CDR1 and CDR2: MGHDK and SYGVNS. CDR3 sequence: CDSSDKYGYTF. CDR3 coding DNA: TGTGACAGCAGTGACAAGTATGGCTACACCTTC.

To note about this clonotype: This CDR3 fails to terminate in the conserved phenylalanine or tryptophan, so it likely reflects a read error. This rearrangement joins TRBV18 to TRBJ2-3; D not certain. The V end lost 0 bases, the J end lost 6 bases, and 13 bases lay between the germline ends. CDR3 size: 15 residues. The V gene's germline CDR1 is KGHSH and CDR2 LQKENI. DNA for the CDR3: TGTGCCAGCTCACCACCAGAATCACCGGTCGATACGCAGTATTCT. It specifies CASSPPESPVDTQYS.

The rearrangement uses TRBV11-2 and TRBJ2-1; the D is unclear. The CDR3 runs to 15 residues. Per the germline V gene, CDR1 is SGHAT and CDR2 is FQNNGV. The CDR3 DNA reads as TGTACCTGCAGCTTAAGTCAAGGCCCTTACAATGAGCAGTTCTTC. Translation gives CTCSLSQGPYNEQFF.

A remark on this clonotype: Germline and junction disagree at one end, which may indicate a read error. The chain recombines TRBV2 with TRBJ2-7; D is perhaps TRBD1 (6 bases). The CDR3 contains 15 residues. Germline V CDR1 and CDR2: SNHLY, FYNNEI. CDR3 residues: CDSSENRAISYEQYF. The DNA for the CDR3 is TGTGACAGCAGTGAAAACAGGGCGATCTCCTACGAGCAGTACTTC.

This clonotype is categorized as medium-sized. The chain recombines TRBV6-5 with TRBJ1-2; perhaps TRBD1 as D (6 bases). Trimming removed 4 bases at V and 1 base at J, with 19 bases between. The CDR3 spans 17 residues. CDR1 is MNHEY and CDR2 is SVGAGI in the germline V gene. The CDR3 nucleotides read TGTGCCAGCAGTTTCCAAGCGACAGGAGGCAATAACTATGGCTACACCTTC. Its protein product is CASSFQATGGNNYGYTF.

By share, this clonotype counts as medium-sized. The chain combines TRBV6-5 with TRBJ2-6, with D unclear. Germline assignment: CDR1 MNHEY and CDR2 SVGAGI. The V gene lost 7 bases and the J gene lost 4 bases, with 8 bases spanning the gap. This CDR3 is 13 amino acids long. CDR3 sequence: CASTEWGANVLTF. In DNA form, the CDR3 reads TGTGCCAGCACCGAGTGGGGGGCCAACGTCCTGACTTTC.

Concerning this clonotype: This is likely a read error, given that the CDR3 carries no conserved phenylalanine or tryptophan at its end. The V call is TRBV12-3 or TRBV12-4, the J call TRBJ1-2; D remains unclear. CDR3 length: 14 amino acids. The DNA for the CDR3 is TGTGCCAGCTGTTTAGAACCGACAAGATATGGCTACACCTTA. It encodes CASCLEPTRYGYTL.

This sequence joins TRBV4-1 and TRBJ2-5; no clear D. This CDR3 has 15 amino acids. V lost 6 bases and J 2 bases, leaving 16 bases between the germline ends. Looked up from germline, CDR1 is MGHRA and CDR2 is YSYEKL. The CDR3 is CASRQTTEEQETQYF. CDR3 coding DNA: TGCGCCAGCAGACAAACTACAGAGGAACAAGAGACCCAGTACTTC.

This clonotype was detected only once. The junction does not match germline at one end; this may be a read error. The V call is TRBV11-2, the J call TRBJ2-3; no reliable D call. Per germline, CDR1 SGHAT and CDR2 FQNNGV. The CDR3 loop spans 16 amino acids. DNA for the CDR3: TGTGCCAACAGCCGACAACCCATCGACCCCACGGATACGCAGTATTTT. Translating it yields CANSRQPIDPTDTQYF.

For this clonotype: The conserved phenylalanine or tryptophan is not found at the CDR3 terminus, so this likely reflects a read error. J is TRBJ1-6 and V is TRBV4-2; D is possibly TRBD1 (5 bases). The CDR3 contains 17 residues. Germline V gene sequence: CDR1 LGHNA, CDR2 YNFKEQ. The CDR3 DNA sequence: TGTGCCAGCAGCCAAGATCCGGGGGGGACCTATAATTCACCGCTCCACTCT. Amino acid sequence: CASSQDPGGTYNSPLHS.